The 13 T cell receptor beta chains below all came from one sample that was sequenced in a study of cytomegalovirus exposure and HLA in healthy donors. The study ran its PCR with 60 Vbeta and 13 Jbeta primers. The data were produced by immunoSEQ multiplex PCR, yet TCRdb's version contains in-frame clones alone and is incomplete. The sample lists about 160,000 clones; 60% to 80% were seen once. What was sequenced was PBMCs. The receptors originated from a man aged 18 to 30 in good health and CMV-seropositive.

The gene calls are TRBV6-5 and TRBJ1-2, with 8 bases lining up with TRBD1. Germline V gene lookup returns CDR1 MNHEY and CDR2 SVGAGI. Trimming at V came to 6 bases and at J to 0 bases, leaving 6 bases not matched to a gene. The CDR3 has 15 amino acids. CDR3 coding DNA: TGTGCCAGCAGAATGTACAGGGGGGCTAACTATGGCTACACCTTC. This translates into CASRMYRGANYGYTF.

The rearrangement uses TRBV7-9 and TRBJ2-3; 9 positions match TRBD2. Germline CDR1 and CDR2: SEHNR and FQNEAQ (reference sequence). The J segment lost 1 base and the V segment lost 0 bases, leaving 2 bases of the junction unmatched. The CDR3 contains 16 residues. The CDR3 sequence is CASSLASGGRTDTQYF. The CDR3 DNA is TGTGCCAGCAGCTTAGCTAGCGGGGGTCGCACAGATACGCAGTATTTT. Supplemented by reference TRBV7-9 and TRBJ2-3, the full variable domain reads DTGVSQNPRHKITKRGQNVTFRCDPISEHNRLYWYRQTLGQGPEFLTYFQNEAQLEKSRLLSDRFSAERPKGSFSTLEIQRTEQGDSAMYLCASSLASGGRTDTQYFGPGTRLTVL.

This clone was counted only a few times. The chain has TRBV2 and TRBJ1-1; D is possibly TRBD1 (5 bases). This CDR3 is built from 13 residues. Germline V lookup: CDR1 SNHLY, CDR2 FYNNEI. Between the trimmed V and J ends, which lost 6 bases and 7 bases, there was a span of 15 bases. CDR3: CASRSYDRNEAFF. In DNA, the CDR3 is TGTGCCAGCAGAAGCTATGACAGAAATGAAGCTTTCTTT.

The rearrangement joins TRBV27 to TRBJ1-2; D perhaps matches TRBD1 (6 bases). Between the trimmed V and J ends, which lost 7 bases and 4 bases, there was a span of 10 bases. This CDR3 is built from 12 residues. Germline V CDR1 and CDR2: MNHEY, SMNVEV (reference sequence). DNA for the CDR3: TGTGCCAGCACCTACAGGGTCTATGGCTACACCTTC. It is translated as CASTYRVYGYTF.

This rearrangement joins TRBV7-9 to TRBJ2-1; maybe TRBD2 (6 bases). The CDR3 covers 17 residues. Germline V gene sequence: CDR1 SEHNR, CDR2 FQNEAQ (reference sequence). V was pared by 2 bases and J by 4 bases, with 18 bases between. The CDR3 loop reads CASSLPPGVREYNEQFF. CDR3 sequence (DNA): TGTGCCAGCAGCTTACCCCCGGGGGTTAGGGAGTACAATGAGCAGTTCTTC.

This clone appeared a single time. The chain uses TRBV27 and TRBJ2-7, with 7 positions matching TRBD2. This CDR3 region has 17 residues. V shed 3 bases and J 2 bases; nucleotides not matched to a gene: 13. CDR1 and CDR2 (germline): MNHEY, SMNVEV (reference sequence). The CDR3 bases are TGTGCCAGCAGTTTTGGAGGGTTGGGGAGGGCAGCCTACGAGCAGTACGTC. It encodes CASSFGGLGRAAYEQYV.

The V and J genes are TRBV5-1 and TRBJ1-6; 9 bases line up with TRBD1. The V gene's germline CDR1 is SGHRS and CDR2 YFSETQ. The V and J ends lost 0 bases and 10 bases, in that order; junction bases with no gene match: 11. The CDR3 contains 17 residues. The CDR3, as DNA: TGCGCCAGCAGCTTGGCCCTCGGGACAGGGCGAGAATCACCCCTCCACTTT. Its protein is CASSLALGTGRESPLHF.

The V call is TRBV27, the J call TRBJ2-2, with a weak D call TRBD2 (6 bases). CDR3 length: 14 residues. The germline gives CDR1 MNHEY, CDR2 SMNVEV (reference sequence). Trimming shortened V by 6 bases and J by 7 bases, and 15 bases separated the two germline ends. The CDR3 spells CASRGGKGGGELFF. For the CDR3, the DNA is TGTGCCAGCAGAGGCGGGAAGGGCGGCGGGGAGCTGTTTTTT.

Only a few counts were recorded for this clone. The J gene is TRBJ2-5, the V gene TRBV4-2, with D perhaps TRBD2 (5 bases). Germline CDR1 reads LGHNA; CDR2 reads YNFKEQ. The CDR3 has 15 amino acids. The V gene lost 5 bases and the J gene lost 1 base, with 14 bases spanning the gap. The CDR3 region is CASSLKGSTQETQYF. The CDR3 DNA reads TGTGCCAGCAGCTTGAAAGGGAGTACCCAAGAGACCCAGTACTTC.

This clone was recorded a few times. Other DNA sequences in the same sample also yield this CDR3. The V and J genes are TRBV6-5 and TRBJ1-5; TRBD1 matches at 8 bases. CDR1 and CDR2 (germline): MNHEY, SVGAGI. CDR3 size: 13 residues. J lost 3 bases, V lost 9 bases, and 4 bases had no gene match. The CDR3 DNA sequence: TGTGCCAGTTCGGGACAGGCCAATCAGCCCCAGCATTTT. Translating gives CASSGQANQPQHF.

CDR3: CASSQDLTGSGYGYTF. CDR3 coding DNA: TGTGCCAGCAGCCAAGATTTGACAGGGAGTGGGTATGGCTACACCTTC. The chain employs TRBV4-2 and TRBJ1-2, with 7 bases that match TRBD1. The CDR3 has 16 residues. V was pared by 0 bases and J by 5 bases, with 9 bases of the junction left unmatched. CDR1 is LGHNA, CDR2 YNFKEQ, per germline.

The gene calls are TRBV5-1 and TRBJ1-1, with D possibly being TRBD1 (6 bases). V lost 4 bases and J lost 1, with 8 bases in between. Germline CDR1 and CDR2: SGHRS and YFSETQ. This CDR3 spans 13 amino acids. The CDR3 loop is CASSRTENTEAFF. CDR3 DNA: TGCGCCAGCAGCCGGACAGAGAACACTGAAGCTTTCTTT.

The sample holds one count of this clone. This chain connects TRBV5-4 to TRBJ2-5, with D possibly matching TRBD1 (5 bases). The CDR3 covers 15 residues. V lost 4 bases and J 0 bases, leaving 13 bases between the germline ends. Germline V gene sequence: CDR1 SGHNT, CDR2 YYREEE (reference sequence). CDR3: CASSLGGAYQETQYF. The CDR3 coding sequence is TGTGCCAGCAGCCTGGGTGGGGCTTACCAAGAGACCCAGTACTTC.